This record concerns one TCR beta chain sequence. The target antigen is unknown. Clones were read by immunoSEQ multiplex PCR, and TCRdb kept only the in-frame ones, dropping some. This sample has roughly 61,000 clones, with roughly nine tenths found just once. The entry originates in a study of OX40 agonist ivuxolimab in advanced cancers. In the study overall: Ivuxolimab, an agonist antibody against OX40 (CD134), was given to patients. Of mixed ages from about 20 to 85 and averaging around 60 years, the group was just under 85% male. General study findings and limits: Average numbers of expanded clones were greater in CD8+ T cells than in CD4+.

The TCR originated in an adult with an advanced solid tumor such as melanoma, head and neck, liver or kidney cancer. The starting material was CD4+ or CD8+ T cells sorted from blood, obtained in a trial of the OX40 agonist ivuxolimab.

CDR3 in DNA: TGTGCCAGCAGTCTCACAGGCTTTAGCCCTGAAGCTTTCTTT. Amino acids: CASSLTGFSPEAFF. This rearrangement joins TRBV27 to TRBJ1-1, with a tentative D call TRBD1 (5 bases). The CDR3 contains 14 residues. V dropped 5 bases and J dropped 6 bases, with 16 bases sitting between them. CDR1 MNHEY and CDR2 SMNVEV come from the germline V gene (reference sequence).